The entry below gives a single T cell receptor beta chain sequence along with its context. This clone turned up a few times. Its antigen is not yet known. Base qualities are missing; no much larger clone stands one base away. At one collaborating source in Seattle, patients were enrolled during active infection and were followed longitudinally through the course of disease. Whole blood was collected in K2EDTA tubes by collaborating institutions according to the institutions' own protocols. For TCRbeta analysis, collaborators shipped samples as frozen whole blood, isolated PBMCs, or DNA extracted from either of those sample types. The sample belongs to a study of blood T cell repertoires in COVID-19 (dated by TCRdb to between 2020 and 2021). With respect to the entire study: The collaborator samples originated in the United States, Italy and Spain and spanned the acute and convalescent phases of COVID-19. Subjects who had been exposed to COVID-19, were actively infected with it, or had recovered from it provided the deeply sampled blood TCRbeta repertoires that made up the dataset. The repertoires were released in a freely available public database meant as a resource for research on the immune response to SARS-CoV-2. The prospective study material was composed of cDNA or gDNA derived from T cells, B-cell-depleted T cells, or PBMCs. Where HLA class I and class II types were available, the types were taken from metadata supplied by the sample provider, not from assay-based typing. Samples came from the ongoing ImmuneRACE study (first 160 participants) plus 1,254 subjects from 6 global collaborators. The sample metadata nearly always contained a de-identified subject ID, COVID-19 status, age in years and sex.

Summary of the overall study and its limitations: Clinical and demographic metadata were provided uncurated, with the amount varying by source and participant.

The germline V gene (reference sequence) gives CDR1 as LGHDT and CDR2 as YNNKEL. A distance of 11 bases separates the germline ends of V and J, which lose 4 bases and 2 bases respectively. Inclusive of the bounding cysteine and phenylalanine, the CDR3 is 14 residues long. Only the CDR3 portion is preserved as DNA: 42 bases, with reading frame beginning at the first base. TCRbeta CDR3 regions were amplified from genomic DNA by means of the immunoSEQ Assay, a bias-controlled multiplex PCR. The authors' analysis ran thus. The number of nucleated cells in each sample was estimated by amplification of reference gene primers within the assay. To quantify the absolute abundance of each unique TCRbeta CDR3 rearrangement, sequence reads were collapsed and filtered. For each sample, productive Simpson clonality was calculated by taking the square root of Simpson's diversity index across productive rearrangements. Held by TCRdb, this immuneACCESS table contains in-frame sequences only and omits some clones. Under half of the omission traces to an unresolved V gene where checked; the cause of the rest is unknown. That table is the source of V, J and clone size, and D and trimming were worked out from the DNA. This sample is represented by around 480,000 clones; 88% of them were singletons. The leading ten clones occupy roughly 12% of the sample.

The sequenced sample was peripheral blood. The origin of this receptor is a woman aged 50 to 60 with COVID-19, enrolled during active disease. The chain employs TRBV3-1 (or the pseudogene TRBV3-2) and TRBJ1-2; TRBD1 could be the D gene, as 5 bases match. The CDR3 region: CASSPLRGNYGYTF. The bases read TGTGCCAGCAGCCCCCTACGGGGGAACTATGGCTACACCTTC.